What follows are 18 T cell receptor beta chains derived from one specimen sequenced in a study of T-cell memory formation after mild COVID-19. Each CDR3 protein is one row after TCRdb ran MiXCR on the 5' RACE reads. The table shows 150,000 to 200,000 distinct CDR3 sequences, with 20% to 25% occurring only once. Sequenced material: PBMCs or a T cell subset sorted from them (not recorded which). These TCRs come from an adult woman who had mild COVID-19 (a few samples of this study predate the infection). Cell type and time point are not known.

The chain couples TRBV7-9 to TRBJ1-2, with D perhaps TRBD1 (6 bases). The germline V gene has CDR1 SEHNR and CDR2 FQNEAQ (reference sequence). The V end lost 5 bases, the J end lost 3 bases, and 16 bases lay between the germline ends. This CDR3 has 15 amino acids. The CDR3 nucleotides are TGTGCCAGCAGCCCCGGGGGGGCCCTCTACTATGGCTACACCTTC. It is translated as CASSPGGALYYGYTF.

This clonotype was picked up a small number of times. The chain carries TRBV6-5 and TRBJ1-1; D unclear. Germline lookup yields CDR1 MNHEY and CDR2 SVGAGI. This CDR3 region has 13 residues. V was cut by 7 bases and J by 5 bases, with 14 bases left in between. CDR3 sequence reads: CASIRRRETEAFF. CDR3 sequence (DNA): TGTGCCAGCATTAGACGCAGAGAAACTGAAGCTTTCTTT.

By sample fraction, this clonotype is medium-sized. V gene TRBV30 combines with J gene TRBJ1-2; 7 positions match TRBD1. CDR3 length: 13 residues. The germline CDR1 and CDR2 sequences are GTSNPN and SVGIG (reference sequence). Trimming took 2 bases from V and 6 from J; bases not matched to a gene: 6. The CDR3 loop is CAWSQGGVDGYTF. CDR3 DNA sequence: TGTGCCTGGAGTCAAGGGGGCGTCGATGGCTACACCTTC.

The V gene is TRBV27, the J gene TRBJ2-3; perhaps TRBD1 as D (8 bases). This CDR3 is built from 14 residues. V lost 6 bases and J 4 bases, leaving 14 bases between the germline ends. Germline loops: CDR1 MNHEY, CDR2 SMNVEV (reference sequence). CDR3 DNA: TGTGCCAGCAGACTCACAGGGGGGGCAGATACGCAGTATTTT. Protein product: CASRLTGGADTQYF.

This clonotype was detected once. CDR3 amino acids: CASSLAGAPSYNEQFF. As DNA, the CDR3 is TGTGCCAGCAGTTTAGCGGGGGCCCCCTCCTACAATGAGCAGTTCTTC. This chain joins TRBV12-3 or TRBV12-4 and TRBJ2-1; TRBD1 might be the D (6 bases). CDR3 length equals 16 residues. V lost 0 bases and J lost 0, with 9 bases in between.

This clonotype was recorded a few times. The chain combines TRBV27 with TRBJ2-4; TRBD2 is a possible D gene (5 bases). CDR1 is MNHEY, CDR2 SMNVEV, per germline (reference sequence). The CDR3 consists of 19 residues. The V end lost 2 bases, the J end lost 0 bases, and 20 bases lay between the germline ends. CDR3 region: CASSLHIPQVEVAKNIQYF. In DNA, the CDR3 is TGTGCCAGCAGTTTACACATCCCTCAGGTGGAGGTAGCCAAAAACATTCAGTACTTC.

The rearrangement joins TRBV9 to TRBJ2-7, with 7 positions matching TRBD2. The V gene end was trimmed by 0 bases and the J gene end by 3 bases; junction bases not matched to a gene: 3. Germline CDR1 and CDR2: SGDLS and YYNGEE. The length of the CDR3 is 14 residues. CDR3 DNA sequence: TGTGCCAGCAGCGTAGCCGCGGGGGACTACGAGCAGTACTTC. Residues: CASSVAAGDYEQYF.

This clonotype was observed many times. The gene calls are TRBV5-1 and TRBJ2-7; 8 bases match TRBD1. The CDR3 has 15 residues. The V segment lost 3 bases and the J segment 4 bases; nucleotides outside the gene matches: 9. Germline lookup yields CDR1 SGHRS and CDR2 YFSETQ. This CDR3 is CASSSGQGGRYEQYF. The CDR3 nucleotides are TGCGCCAGCAGCTCAGGACAGGGTGGAAGGTACGAGCAGTACTTC.

This clonotype was observed a single time. The chain couples TRBV29-1 to TRBJ2-1, with D unresolved. The V end lost 5 bases, the J end lost 7 bases, and 12 bases lay between the germline ends. Germline V CDR1 and CDR2: SQVTM, ANQGSEA. CDR3 length equals 12 residues. Written as DNA, the CDR3 is TGCAGCGTTTTAAGATCGCTGAATGAGCAGTTCTTC. Translating it yields CSVLRSLNEQFF.

In its sample, this clonotype was seen a few times. The V gene is TRBV7-6, the J gene TRBJ1-6; a weak D match, TRBD1 (5 bases). CDR3 size: 13 residues. CDR1 is SGHVS, CDR2 FNYEAQ, per germline. The ends were cut back, 5 bases at V and 7 bases at J, with 9 bases in the middle. The CDR3 nucleotides are TGTGCCAGCAGCCGGGAGGGGAATTCACCCCTCCACTTT. Its translation is CASSREGNSPLHF. The whole variable domain, filled in from reference TRBV7-6 and TRBJ1-6, reads GAGVSQSPRYKVTKRGQDVALRCDPISGHVSLYWYRQALGQGPEFLTYFNYEAQQDKSGLPNDRFSAERPEGSISTLTIQRTEQRDSAMYRCASSREGNSPLHFGNGTRLTVT.

This clonotype was counted between two and nine times. The rearrangement links TRBV6-2 or TRBV6-3 to TRBJ2-1, with 8 bases that match TRBD2. V lost 11 bases, J lost 2 bases, and 17 bases stayed unmatched. Germline lookup yields CDR1 MNHEY and CDR2 SVGEGT. The CDR3 runs to 17 residues. CDR3 coding DNA: TGTGCCGGCGGTAGCGGGACTCTCTCGTTCGCCTACAATGAGCAGTTCTTC. Protein sequence: CAGGSGTLSFAYNEQFF.

This chain joins TRBV20-1 and TRBJ2-5, with a possible D match to TRBD2 (7 bases). Germline-derived CDR1 and CDR2 are DFQATT and SNEGSKA (reference sequence). V dropped 5 bases and J dropped 1 base, with 17 bases sitting between them. This CDR3 comprises 15 residues. CDR3 in amino acids: CSAEGGRGGQETQYF. In nucleotides, the CDR3 is TGCAGTGCTGAGGGGGGGCGAGGGGGCCAAGAGACCCAGTACTTC.

This clonotype was picked up many times. CDR3 in DNA: TGTGCCAGCCAGCGGGATGGAAACTACGAGCAGTACTTC. Translating it yields CASQRDGNYEQYF. The chain recombines TRBV6-5 with TRBJ2-7, with TRBD2 identical over 7 bases. Germline loops: CDR1 MNHEY, CDR2 SVGAGI. This CDR3 contains 13 residues. Trimming at V came to 8 bases and at J to 3 bases, leaving 7 bases not matched to a gene.

J is TRBJ2-3 and V is TRBV20-1; no clear D gene. V lost 2 bases and J 0 bases, leaving 9 bases between the germline ends. The CDR3 has 14 amino acids. Germline CDR1 reads DFQATT; CDR2 reads SNEGSKA (reference sequence). This chain's CDR3 is CSARHRLSTDTQYF. The CDR3 bases are TGCAGTGCTAGACACCGATTGAGCACAGATACGCAGTATTTT.

This clonotype was counted between two and nine times. The V gene is TRBV7-2, the J gene TRBJ2-5; a weak D match, TRBD1 (6 bases). Germline loops: CDR1 SGHTA, CDR2 FQGNSA. With 1 base removed from V and 5 bases from J, the gap between germline ends came to 11 bases. The CDR3 sequence is 14 residues long. The CDR3 DNA follows: TGTGCCAGCAGCTTAGTGGTGAGGGGGGAGACCCAGTACTTC. The encoded protein is CASSLVVRGETQYF. The whole variable domain, filled in from reference TRBV7-2 and TRBJ2-5, reads GAGVSQSPSNKVTEKGKDVELRCDPISGHTALYWYRQSLGQGLEFLIYFQGNSAPDKSGLPSDRFSAERTGGSVSTLTIQRTQQEDSAVYLCASSLVVRGETQYFGPGTRLLVL.

V gene TRBV7-2 combines with J gene TRBJ2-1; weak D call: TRBD1 (6 bases). V lost 2 bases, J lost 0 bases, and 8 bases lay in between. CDR3 size: 15 residues. Germline V CDR1 and CDR2: SGHTA, FQGNSA. CDR3 nucleotide sequence: TGTGCCAGCAGCTTACAGGGGCTCTCCTACAATGAGCAGTTCTTC. This codes for CASSLQGLSYNEQFF. The whole variable domain, filled in from reference TRBV7-2 and TRBJ2-1, reads GAGVSQSPSNKVTEKGKDVELRCDPISGHTALYWYRQSLGQGLEFLIYFQGNSAPDKSGLPSDRFSAERTGGSVSTLTIQRTQQEDSAVYLCASSLQGLSYNEQFFGPGTRLTVL.

The chain carries TRBV24-1 and TRBJ2-5; no reliable D call. This CDR3 contains 11 residues. Trimming cost V 0 bases and J 6 bases, with 1 base left between them. Germline CDR1 KGHDR, CDR2 SFDVKD. The CDR3 is CATSDLKTQYF. DNA of the CDR3: TGTGCCACCAGTGATTTGAAGACCCAGTACTTC.

This clonotype was counted a few times. The chain combines TRBV27 with TRBJ2-6; D is perhaps TRBD2 (5 bases). The V gene lost 8 bases and the J gene lost 4 bases, with 15 bases spanning the gap. The CDR3 consists of 15 residues. In germline, CDR1 is MNHEY, CDR2 SMNVEV (reference sequence). The CDR3 DNA is TGTGCCAGCGGACCCAGCGGCACAGGGGCCAACGTCCTGACTTTC. This translates into CASGPSGTGANVLTF.